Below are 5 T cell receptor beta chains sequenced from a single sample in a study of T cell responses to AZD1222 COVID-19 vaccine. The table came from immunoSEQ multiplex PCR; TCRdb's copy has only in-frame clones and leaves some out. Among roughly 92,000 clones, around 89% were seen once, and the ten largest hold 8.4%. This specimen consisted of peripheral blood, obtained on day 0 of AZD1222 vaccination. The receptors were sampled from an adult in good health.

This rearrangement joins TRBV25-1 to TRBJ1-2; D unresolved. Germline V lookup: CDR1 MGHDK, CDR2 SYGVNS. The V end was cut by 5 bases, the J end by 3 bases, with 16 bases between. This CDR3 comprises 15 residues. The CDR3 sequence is CASSIPGAGYYGYTF. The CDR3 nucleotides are TGTGCCAGCAGTATCCCGGGAGCTGGGTACTATGGCTACACCTTC.

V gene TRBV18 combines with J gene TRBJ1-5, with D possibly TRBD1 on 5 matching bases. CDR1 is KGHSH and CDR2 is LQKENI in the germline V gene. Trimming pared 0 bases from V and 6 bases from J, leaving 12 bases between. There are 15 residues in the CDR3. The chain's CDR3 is CASSPPHPQGQPQHF. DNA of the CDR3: TGTGCCAGCTCACCACCCCACCCGCAGGGTCAGCCCCAGCATTTT. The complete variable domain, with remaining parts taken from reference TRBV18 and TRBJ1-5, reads NAGVMQNPRHLVRRRGQEARLRCSPMKGHSHVYWYRQLPEEGLKFMVYLQKENIIDESGMPKERFSAEFPKEGPSILRIQQVVRGDSAAYFCASSPPHPQGQPQHFGDGTRLSIL.

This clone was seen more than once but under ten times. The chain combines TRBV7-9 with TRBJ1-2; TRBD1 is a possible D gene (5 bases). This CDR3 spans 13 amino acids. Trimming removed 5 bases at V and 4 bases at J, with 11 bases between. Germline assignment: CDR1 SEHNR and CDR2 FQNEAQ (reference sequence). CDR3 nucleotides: TGTGCCAGCAGCACCCGACAGAGCTATGGCTACACCTTC. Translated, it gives CASSTRQSYGYTF. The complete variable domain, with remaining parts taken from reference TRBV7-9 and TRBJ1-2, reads DTGVSQNPRHKITKRGQNVTFRCDPISEHNRLYWYRQTLGQGPEFLTYFQNEAQLEKSRLLSDRFSAERPKGSFSTLEIQRTEQGDSAMYLCASSTRQSYGYTFGSGTRLTVV.

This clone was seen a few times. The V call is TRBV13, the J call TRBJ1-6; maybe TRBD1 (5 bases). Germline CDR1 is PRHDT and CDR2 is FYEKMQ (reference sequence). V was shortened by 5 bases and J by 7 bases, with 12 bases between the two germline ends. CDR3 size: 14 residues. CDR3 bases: TGTGCCAGCAGCCCCCCGGGGGGGAATTCACCCCTCCACTTT. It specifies CASSPPGGNSPLHF.

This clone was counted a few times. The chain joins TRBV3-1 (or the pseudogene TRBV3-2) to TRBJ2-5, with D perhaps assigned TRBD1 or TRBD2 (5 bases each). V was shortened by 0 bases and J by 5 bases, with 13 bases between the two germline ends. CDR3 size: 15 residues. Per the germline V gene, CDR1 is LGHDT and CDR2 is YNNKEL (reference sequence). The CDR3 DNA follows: TGTGCCAGCAGCCAAGATCCGGGACCTGGGGAGACCCAGTACTTC. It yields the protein CASSQDPGPGETQYF.